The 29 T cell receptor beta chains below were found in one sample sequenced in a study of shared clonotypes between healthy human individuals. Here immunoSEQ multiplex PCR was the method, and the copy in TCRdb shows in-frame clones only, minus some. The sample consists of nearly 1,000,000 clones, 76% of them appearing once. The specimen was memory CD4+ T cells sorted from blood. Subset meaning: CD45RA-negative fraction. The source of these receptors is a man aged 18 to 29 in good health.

The CDR3 DNA is TGTGCCAGCAGTGTTGGCGGCCAAAGGGGCTACACCTTC. It specifies CASSVGGQRGYTF. The genes are TRBV2 and TRBJ1-2; no reliable D call. The V end was cut by 4 bases, the J end by 8 bases, with 14 bases between. Per the germline V gene, CDR1 is SNHLY and CDR2 is FYNNEI. The CDR3 runs to 13 residues.

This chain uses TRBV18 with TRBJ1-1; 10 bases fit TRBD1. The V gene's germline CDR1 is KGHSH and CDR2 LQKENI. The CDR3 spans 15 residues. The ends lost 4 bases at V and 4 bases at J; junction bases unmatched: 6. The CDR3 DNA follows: TGTGCCAGCTCACTCGGGACAGGGGAGATCACTGAAGCTTTCTTT. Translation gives CASSLGTGEITEAFF.

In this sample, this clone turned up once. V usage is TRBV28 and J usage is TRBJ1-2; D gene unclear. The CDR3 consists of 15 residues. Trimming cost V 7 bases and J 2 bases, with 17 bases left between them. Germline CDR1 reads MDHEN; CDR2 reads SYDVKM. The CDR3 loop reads CASIPAGSENYGYTF. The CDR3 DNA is TGTGCCAGCATCCCGGCAGGAAGCGAAAACTATGGCTACACCTTC.

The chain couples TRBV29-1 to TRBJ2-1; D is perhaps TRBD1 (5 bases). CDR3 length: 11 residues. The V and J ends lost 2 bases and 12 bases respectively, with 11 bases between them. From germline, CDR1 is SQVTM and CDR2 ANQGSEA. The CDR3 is CSVEKGFGQFF. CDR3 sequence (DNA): TGCAGCGTTGAAAAGGGGTTCGGGCAGTTCTTC.

In nucleotides, the CDR3 is TGTGCCAGCAGGGGGCTAGCGGGAGGGCCAAGTGAGCAGTTCTTC. Amino acid sequence: CASRGLAGGPSEQFF. The gene calls are TRBV2 and TRBJ2-1; 12 bases agree with TRBD2. Germline assignment: CDR1 SNHLY and CDR2 FYNNEI. The CDR3 extends over 15 amino acids. The junction had 9 bases not matched to a gene; V was cut back by 6 bases and J by 9 bases. Variable domain in full (rest from reference TRBV2 and TRBJ2-1): EPEVTQTPSHQVTQMGQEVILRCVPISNHLYFYWYRQILGQKVEFLVSFYNNEISEKSEIFDDQFSVERPDGSNFTLKIRSTKLEDSAMYFCASRGLAGGPSEQFFGPGTRLTVL.

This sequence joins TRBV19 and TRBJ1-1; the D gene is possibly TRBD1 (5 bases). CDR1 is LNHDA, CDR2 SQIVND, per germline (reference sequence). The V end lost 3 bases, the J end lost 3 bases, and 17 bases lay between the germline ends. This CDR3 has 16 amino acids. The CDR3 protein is CASSIGGVGWYTEAFF. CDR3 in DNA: TGTGCCAGTAGTATCGGGGGAGTCGGTTGGTACACTGAAGCTTTCTTT.

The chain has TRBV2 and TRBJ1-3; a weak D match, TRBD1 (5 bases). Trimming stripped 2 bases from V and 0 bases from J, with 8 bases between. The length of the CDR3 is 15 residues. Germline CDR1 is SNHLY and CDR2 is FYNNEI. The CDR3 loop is CASSETTVSGNTIYF. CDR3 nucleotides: TGTGCCAGCAGTGAAACGACAGTCTCTGGAAACACCATATATTTT.

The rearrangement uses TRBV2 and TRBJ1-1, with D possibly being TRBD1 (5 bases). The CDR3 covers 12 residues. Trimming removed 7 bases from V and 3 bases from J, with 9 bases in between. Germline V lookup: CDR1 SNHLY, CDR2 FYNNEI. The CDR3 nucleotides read TGTGCCAGCAAACAGGAGTACACTGAAGCTTTCTTT. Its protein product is CASKQEYTEAFF.

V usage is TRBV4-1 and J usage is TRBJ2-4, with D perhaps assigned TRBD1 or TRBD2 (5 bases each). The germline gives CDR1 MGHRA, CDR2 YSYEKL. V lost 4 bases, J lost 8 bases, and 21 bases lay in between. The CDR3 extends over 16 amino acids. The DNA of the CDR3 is TGCGCCAGCAGCCCAGCCCAGAGTCGGGGCATCGACATTCAGTACTTC. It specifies CASSPAQSRGIDIQYF.

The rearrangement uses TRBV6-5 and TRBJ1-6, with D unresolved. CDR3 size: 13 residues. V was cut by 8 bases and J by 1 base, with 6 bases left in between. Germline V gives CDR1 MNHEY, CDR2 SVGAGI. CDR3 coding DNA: TGTGCCAGCGGGGATTCCTATAATTCACCCCTCCACTTT. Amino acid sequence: CASGDSYNSPLHF.

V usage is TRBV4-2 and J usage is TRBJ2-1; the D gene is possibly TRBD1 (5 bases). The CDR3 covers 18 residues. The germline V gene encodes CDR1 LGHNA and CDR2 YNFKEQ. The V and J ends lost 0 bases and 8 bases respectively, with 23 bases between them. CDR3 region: CASSQETKGSPRPHEQFF. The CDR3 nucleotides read TGTGCCAGCAGCCAAGAGACGAAGGGGTCTCCCCGACCCCATGAGCAGTTCTTC.

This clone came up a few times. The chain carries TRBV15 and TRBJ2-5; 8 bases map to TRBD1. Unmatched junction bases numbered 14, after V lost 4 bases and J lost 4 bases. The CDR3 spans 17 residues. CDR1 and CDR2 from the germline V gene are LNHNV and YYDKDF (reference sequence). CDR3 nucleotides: TGTGCCACCAGCAAAAGCCCCTCGCAGGGGGCAGGAGAGACCCAGTACTTC. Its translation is CATSKSPSQGAGETQYF. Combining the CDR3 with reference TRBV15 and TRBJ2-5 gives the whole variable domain DAMVIQNPRYQVTQFGKPVTLSCSQTLNHNVMYWYQQKSSQAPKLLFHYYDKDFNNEADTPDNFQSRRPNTSFCFLDIRSPGLGDTAMYLCATSKSPSQGAGETQYFGPGTRLLVL.

As DNA, the CDR3 is TGTGCCAGCAGCCCGAGAAGGGGTAGCGGGAGCGCTAGTTTTAGCAATGAGCAGTTCTTC. This sequence encodes CASSPRRGSGSASFSNEQFF. The V and J genes are TRBV5-4 and TRBJ2-1; 9 bases fit TRBD2. CDR3 length: 20 residues. V shed 4 bases and J 6 bases; nucleotides not matched to a gene: 23. Germline assignment: CDR1 SGHNT and CDR2 YYREEE (reference sequence). Using reference TRBV5-4 and TRBJ2-1 for the parts outside the CDR3, the full variable domain is ETGVTQSPTHLIKTRGQQVTLRCSSQSGHNTVSWYQQALGQGPQFIFQYYREEENGRGNFPPRFSGLQFPNYSSELNVNALELDDSALYLCASSPRRGSGSASFSNEQFFGPGTRLTVL.

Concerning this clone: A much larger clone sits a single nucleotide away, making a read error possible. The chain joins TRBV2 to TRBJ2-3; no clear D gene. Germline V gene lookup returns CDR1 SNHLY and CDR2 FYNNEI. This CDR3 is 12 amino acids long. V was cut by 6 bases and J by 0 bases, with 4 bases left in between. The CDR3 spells CASRASTDTQYF. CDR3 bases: TGTGCCAGCAGAGCTAGCACAGATACGCAGTATTTT.

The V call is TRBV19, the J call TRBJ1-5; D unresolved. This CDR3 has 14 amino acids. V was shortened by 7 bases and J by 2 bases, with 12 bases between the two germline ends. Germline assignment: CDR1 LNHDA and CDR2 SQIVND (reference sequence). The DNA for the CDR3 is TGTGCCAGTAAGTTGGTGGTTGGCAATCAGCCCCAGCATTTT. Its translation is CASKLVVGNQPQHF.

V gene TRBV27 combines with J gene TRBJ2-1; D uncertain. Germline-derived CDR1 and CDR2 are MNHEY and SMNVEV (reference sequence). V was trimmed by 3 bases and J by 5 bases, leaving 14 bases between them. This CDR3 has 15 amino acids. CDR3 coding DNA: TGTGCCAGCAGTTTCTCGGCAACCGCCAACAATGAGCAGTTCTTC. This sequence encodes CASSFSATANNEQFF.

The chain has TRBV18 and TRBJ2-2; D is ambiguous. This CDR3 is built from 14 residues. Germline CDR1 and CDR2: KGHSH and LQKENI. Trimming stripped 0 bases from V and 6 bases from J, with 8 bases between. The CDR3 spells CASSPPSAAGELFF. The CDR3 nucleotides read TGTGCCAGCTCACCACCGAGTGCGGCCGGGGAGCTGTTTTTT.

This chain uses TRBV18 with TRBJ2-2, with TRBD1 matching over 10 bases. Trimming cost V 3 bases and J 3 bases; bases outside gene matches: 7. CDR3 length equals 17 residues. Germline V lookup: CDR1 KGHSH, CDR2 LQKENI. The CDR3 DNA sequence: TGTGCCAGCTCACCGGGGACAGGGGTGCGGTACACCGGGGAGCTGTTTTTT. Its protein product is CASSPGTGVRYTGELFF.

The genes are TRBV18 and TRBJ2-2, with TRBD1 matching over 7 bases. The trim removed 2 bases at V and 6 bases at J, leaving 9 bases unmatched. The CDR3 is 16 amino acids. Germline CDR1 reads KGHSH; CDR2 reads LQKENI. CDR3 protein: CASSPNLYRGAGELFF. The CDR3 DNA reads TGTGCCAGCTCACCAAACCTCTACAGGGGCGCCGGGGAGCTGTTTTTT.

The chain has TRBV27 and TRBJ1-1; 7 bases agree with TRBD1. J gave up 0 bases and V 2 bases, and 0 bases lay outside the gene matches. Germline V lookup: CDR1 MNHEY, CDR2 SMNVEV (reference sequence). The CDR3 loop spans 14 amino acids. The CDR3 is CASSLDRVNTEAFF. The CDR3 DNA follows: TGTGCCAGCAGTTTAGACAGGGTGAACACTGAAGCTTTCTTT.

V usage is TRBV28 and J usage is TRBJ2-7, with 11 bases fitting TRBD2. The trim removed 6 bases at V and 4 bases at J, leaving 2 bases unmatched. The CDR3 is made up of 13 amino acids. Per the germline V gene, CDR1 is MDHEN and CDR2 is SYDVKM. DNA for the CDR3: TGTGCCAGCAGGACTAGCGGGGCGTACGAGCAGTACTTC. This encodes CASRTSGAYEQYF.

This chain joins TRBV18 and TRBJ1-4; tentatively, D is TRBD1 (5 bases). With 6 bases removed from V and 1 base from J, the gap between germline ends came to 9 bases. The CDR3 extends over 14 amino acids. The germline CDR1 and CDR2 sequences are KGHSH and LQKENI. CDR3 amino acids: CASSSGGTNEKLFF. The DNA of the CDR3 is TGTGCCAGCTCTTCGGGGGGAACTAATGAAAAACTGTTTTTT.

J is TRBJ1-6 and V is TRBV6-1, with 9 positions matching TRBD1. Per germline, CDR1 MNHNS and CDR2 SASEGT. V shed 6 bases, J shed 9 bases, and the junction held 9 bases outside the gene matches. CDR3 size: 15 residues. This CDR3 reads CASRAPGQGGSPLHF. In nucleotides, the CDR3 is TGTGCCAGCAGGGCGCCGGGACAGGGAGGTTCACCCCTCCACTTT.

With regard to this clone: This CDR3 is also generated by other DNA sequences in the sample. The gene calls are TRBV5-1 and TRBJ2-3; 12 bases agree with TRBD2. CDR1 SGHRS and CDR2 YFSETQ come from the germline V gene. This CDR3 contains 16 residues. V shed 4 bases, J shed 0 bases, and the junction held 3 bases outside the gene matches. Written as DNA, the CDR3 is TGCGCCAGCAGCGCCGGGACTAGCGGGAGCACAGATACGCAGTATTTT. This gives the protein CASSAGTSGSTDTQYF.

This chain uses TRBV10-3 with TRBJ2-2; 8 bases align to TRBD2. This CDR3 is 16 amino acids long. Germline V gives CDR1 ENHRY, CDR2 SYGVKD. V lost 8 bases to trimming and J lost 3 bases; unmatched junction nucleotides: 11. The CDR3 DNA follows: TGTGCCATCGGTCTTAACGGGAGGGCCCACACCGGGGAGCTGTTTTTT. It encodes CAIGLNGRAHTGELFF.

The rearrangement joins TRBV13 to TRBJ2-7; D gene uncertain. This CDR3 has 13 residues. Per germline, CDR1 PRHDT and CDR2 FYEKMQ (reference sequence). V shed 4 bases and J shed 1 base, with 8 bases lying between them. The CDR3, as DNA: TGTGCCAGCAGCTCCCAGGAATCCTACGAGCAGTACTTC. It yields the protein CASSSQESYEQYF.

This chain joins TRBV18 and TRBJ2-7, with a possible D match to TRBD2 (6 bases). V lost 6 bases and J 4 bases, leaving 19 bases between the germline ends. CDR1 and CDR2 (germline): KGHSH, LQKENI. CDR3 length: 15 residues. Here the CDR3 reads CASSGPRDFAYEQYF. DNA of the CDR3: TGTGCCAGCTCCGGACCACGGGACTTCGCTTACGAGCAGTACTTC.

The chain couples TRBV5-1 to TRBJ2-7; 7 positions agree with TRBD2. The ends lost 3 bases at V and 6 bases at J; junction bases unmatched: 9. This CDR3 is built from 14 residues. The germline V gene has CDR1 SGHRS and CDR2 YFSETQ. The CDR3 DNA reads TGCGCCAGCAGCTCGGCGAGCGGGGCTCTCGAGCAGTACTTC. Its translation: CASSSASGALEQYF.

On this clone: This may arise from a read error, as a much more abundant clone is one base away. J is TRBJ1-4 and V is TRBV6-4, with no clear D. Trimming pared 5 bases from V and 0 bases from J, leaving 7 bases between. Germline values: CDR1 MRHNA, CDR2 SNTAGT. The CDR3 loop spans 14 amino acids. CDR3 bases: TGTGCCAGCAGTCGGGCAGCAACTAATGAAAAACTGTTTTTT. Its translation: CASSRAATNEKLFF.